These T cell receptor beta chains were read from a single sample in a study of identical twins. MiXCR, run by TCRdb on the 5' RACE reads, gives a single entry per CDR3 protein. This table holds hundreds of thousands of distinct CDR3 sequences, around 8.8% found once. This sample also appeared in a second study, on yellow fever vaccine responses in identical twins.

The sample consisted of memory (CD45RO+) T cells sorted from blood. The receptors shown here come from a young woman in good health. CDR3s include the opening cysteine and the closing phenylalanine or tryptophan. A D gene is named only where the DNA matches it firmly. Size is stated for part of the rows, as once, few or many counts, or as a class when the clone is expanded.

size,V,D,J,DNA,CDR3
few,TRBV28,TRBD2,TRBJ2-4,TGTGCCAGCACCTCCCCGGGGGAGGGCAAAAACATTCAGTACTTC,CASTSPGEGKNIQYF
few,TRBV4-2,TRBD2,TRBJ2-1,TGTGCCAGCAGCCCACCAAACCCTAGCGGGAGAAGTCCAAATGAGCAGTTCTTC,CASSPPNPSGRSPNEQFF
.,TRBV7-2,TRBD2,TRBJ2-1,TGTGCCAGCAGCTTAGCCCCAACCCCGGTAGCGGGGTACAATGAGCAGTTCTTC,CASSLAPTPVAGYNEQFF
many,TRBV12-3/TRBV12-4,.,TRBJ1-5,TGTGCCAGCAGAGGGGACACCCTTAGCAATCAGCCCCAGCATTTT,CASRGDTLSNQPQHF
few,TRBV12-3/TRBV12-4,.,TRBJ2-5,TGTGCCAGCAGTCCCCCATTGGCGGAGGGGGGAGAAGAGACCCAGTACTTC,CASSPPLAEGGEETQYF
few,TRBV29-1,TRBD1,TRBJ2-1,TGCAGCGCCAAAACAGGGGGCCCCAATGAGCAGTTCTTC,CSAKTGGPNEQFF
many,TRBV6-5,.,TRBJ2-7,TGTGCCAGCAGTTACGCCAGGGCCGATTACGAGCAGTACTTC,CASSYARADYEQYF
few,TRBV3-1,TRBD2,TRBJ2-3,TGTGCCAGCAGCAATCCCCCGGGACTAGGAGGGAGTACGCAGTATTTT,CASSNPPGLGGSTQYF
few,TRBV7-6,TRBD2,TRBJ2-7,TGTGCCAGCAGCGCGGGACTAGGGAATAGGGAGCAGTACTTC,CASSAGLGNREQYF
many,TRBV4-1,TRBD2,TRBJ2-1,TGCGCCAGCAGCCAAGCGAATCTAGCGGGGGGGGGCGGGGAGCAGTTCTTC,CASSQANLAGGGGEQFF
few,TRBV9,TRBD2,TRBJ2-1,TGTGCCAGCAGCGTAGGGGCGGGAGATTGGAATGAGCAGTTCTTC,CASSVGAGDWNEQFF
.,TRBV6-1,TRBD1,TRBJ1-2,TGTGCCGGCATAACAAGCGGGACAGGGCTCTCTGGCTACACCTTC,CAGITSGTGLSGYTF
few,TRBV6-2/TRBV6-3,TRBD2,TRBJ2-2,TGTGCCAGCTCTGATCAGCGGGGGGGGACGAACACCGGGGAGCTGTTTTTT,CASSDQRGGTNTGELFF
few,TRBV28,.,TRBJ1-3,TGTGCCAGCAGCTTGCCCCACTCTGGAAACACCATATATTTT,CASSLPHSGNTIYF
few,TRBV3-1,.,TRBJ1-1,TGTGCCAGCACCGATCTGGGTTCGAACACTGAAGCTTTCTTT,CASTDLGSNTEAFF
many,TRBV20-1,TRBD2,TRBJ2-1,TGCAGTGCTACGACTAGCGGGGTATTAAATGAGCAGTTCTTC,CSATTSGVLNEQFF
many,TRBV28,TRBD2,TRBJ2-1,TGTGCCAGCAGTTTATCGCGGGAGGCGGTCTTC,CASSLSREAVF
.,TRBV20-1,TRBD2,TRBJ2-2,TGCAGTGCTAGAGATTTAGGTAGCGGGGGTATCACCGGGGAGCTGTTTTTT,CSARDLGSGGITGELFF